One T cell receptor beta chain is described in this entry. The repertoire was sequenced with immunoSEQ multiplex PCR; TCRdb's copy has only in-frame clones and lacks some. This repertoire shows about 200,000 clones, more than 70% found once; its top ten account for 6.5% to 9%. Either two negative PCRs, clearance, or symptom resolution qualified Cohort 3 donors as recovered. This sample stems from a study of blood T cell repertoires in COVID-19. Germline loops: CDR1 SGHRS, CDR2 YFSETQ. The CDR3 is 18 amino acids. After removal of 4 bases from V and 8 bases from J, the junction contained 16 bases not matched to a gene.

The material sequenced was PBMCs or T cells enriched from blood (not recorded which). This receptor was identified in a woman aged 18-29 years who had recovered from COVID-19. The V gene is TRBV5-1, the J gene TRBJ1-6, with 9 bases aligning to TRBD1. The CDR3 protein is CASSQIHLTGGADSPLHF. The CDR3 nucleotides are TGCGCCAGCAGCCAAATTCACCTTACAGGGGGCGCCGATTCACCCCTCCACTTT.